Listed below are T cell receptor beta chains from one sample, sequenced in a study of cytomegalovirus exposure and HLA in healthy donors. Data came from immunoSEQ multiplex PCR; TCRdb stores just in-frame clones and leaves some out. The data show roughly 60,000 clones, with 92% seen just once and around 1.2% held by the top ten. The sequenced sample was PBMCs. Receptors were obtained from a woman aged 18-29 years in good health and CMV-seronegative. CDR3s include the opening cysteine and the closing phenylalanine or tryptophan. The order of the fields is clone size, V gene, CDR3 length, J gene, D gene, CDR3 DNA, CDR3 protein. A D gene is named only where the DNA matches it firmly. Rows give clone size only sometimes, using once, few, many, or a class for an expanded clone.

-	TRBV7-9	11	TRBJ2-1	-	TGTGCCAGCAGCCTGGAGAATGAGCAGTTCTTC	CASSLENEQFF
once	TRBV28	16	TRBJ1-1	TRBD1	TGTGCCAGCAGTTGTAAGTGTTGGACAGGATTCACTGAAGCTTTCTTT	CASSCKCWTGFTEAFF
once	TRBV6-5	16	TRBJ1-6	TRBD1	TGTGCCAGCAGTTATGGAACAGGGGGCCGTGGCACACCCCTCCACTTT	CASSYGTGGRGTPLHF
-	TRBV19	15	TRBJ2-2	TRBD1	TGTGCCAGTAGTGCCCGACAGGGGGCGCGTGGGGAGCTGTTTTTT	CASSARQGARGELFF
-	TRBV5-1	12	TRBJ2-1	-	TGCGCCAGCAGCTTGGTCAGCAATGAGCAGTTCTTC	CASSLVSNEQFF
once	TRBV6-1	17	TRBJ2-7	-	TGTGCCAGCAGTGAGTTCTGGGCAGGGGAAATCTCCTACGAGCAGTACTTC	CASSEFWAGEISYEQYF
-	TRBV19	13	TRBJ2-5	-	TGTGCCAGTAGTATTAATCGTCTCGAGACCCAGTACTTC	CASSINRLETQYF
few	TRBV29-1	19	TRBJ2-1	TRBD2	TGCAGCGCCCCCCGGACTAGCGGGAGGGCCATCGGGCCCTACAATGAGCAGTTCTTC	CSAPRTSGRAIGPYNEQFF
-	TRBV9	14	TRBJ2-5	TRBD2	TGTGCCAGCAGCGCCGGGACTAGCCCTGAGACCCAGTACTTC	CASSAGTSPETQYF
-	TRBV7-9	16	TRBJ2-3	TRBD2	TGTGCCAGCAGCTTAGCGACTAGCGGGCGCACAGATACGCAGTATTTT	CASSLATSGRTDTQYF
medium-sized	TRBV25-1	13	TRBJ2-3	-	TGTGCCAGCAGTGAGGTGACTGGGGATACGCAGTATTTT	CASSEVTGDTQYF
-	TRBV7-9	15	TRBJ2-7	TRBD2	TGTGCCAGCAGCTCAGGACTAGCGGGATTTTACGAGCAGTACTTC	CASSSGLAGFYEQYF
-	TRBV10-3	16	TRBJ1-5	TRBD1	TGTGCCATCAGTGACCGGACAGGACCTAGCAATCAGCCCCAGCATTTT	CAISDRTGPSNQPQHF
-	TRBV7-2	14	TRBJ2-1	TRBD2	TGTGCCAGCAGCTTATCGCTGGGACTAGCGGGCATGTTCTTC	CASSLSLGLAGMFF
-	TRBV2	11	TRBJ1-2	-	TGTGCCAGCGGACTGAACTATGGCTACACCTTC	CASGLNYGYTF
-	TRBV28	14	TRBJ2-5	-	TGTGCCAGCAGTTCCGTGGGCAGGGAAGAGACCCAGTACTTC	CASSSVGREETQYF
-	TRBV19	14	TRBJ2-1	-	TGTGCCAGTAGTCCGGCGGGACGCTACAATGAGCAGTTCTTC	CASSPAGRYNEQFF
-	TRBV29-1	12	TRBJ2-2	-	TGCAGCGTGAAACAGGGTTCCGGGGAGCTGTTTTTT	CSVKQGSGELFF
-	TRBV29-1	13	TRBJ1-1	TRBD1	TGCAGCGTGGACAGGGGGGCTAACACTGAAGCTTTCTTT	CSVDRGANTEAFF
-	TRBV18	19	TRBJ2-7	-	TGTGCCAGCTCACCTCCAAACAGGGGAGGTACAGGTGAACCTTACGAGCAGTACTTC	CASSPPNRGGTGEPYEQYF
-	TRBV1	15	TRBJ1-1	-	TGCACCAGCAGCTTCCCGCGGGGTCTGAACACTGAAGCTTTCTTT	CTSSFPRGLNTEAFF
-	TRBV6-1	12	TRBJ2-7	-	TGTGCCGTAAAGGGCGACAGGCTCGAGCAGTACTTC	CAVKGDRLEQYF
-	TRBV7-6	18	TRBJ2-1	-	TGTGCCAGCAGCTTAGGAAAATGGGCGGGCGGTGGTAAGGGTGAGCAGTTCTTC	CASSLGKWAGGGKGEQFF
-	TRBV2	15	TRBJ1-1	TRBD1	TGTGCCAGCAGTAAACAGGGGGCCGAGAACACTGAAGCTTTCTTT	CASSKQGAENTEAFF
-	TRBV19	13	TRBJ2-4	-	TGTGCCAGTAGTGAGGGAGGAAGAAACATTCAGTACTTC	CASSEGGRNIQYF
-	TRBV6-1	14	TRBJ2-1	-	TGTGCCAGCACTCCAGCGGGCGCTTATGATGAGCAGTTCTTC	CASTPAGAYDEQFF
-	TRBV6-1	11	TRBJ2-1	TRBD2	TGTGCCAGCTCGAAGGCGGGGGGACAGTTCTTC	CASSKAGGQFF
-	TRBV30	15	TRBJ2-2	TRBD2	TGTGCCTGGAGTTATGCGGGGGGGAACACCGGGGAGCTGTTTTTT	CAWSYAGGNTGELFF
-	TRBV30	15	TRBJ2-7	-	TGTGCCTGGGGCGTAGCCGGGGTAATGGTCTACGAGCAGTACTTC	CAWGVAGVMVYEQYF
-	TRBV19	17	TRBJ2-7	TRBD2	TGTGCCAGTAGTATAGGCCCGGCTAGCGGGAGACCCTACGAGCAGTACTTC	CASSIGPASGRPYEQYF
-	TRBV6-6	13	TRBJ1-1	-	TGTGCCAGCCGGGAGAGGTGGTCCACTGAAGCTTTCTTT	CASRERWSTEAFF
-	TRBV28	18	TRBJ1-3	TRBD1	TGTGCCAGCAGTTTTGTGCAGGGGGTAATATACTCTGGAAACACCATATATTTT	CASSFVQGVIYSGNTIYF
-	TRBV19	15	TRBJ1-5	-	TGTGCCAGTAGTATTTCTGAGTATAGCAATCAGCCCCAGCATTTT	CASSISEYSNQPQHF
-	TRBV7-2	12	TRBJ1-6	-	TGTGCCAGCAGCTTCGAGGTGGAACCCCTCCACTTT	CASSFEVEPLHF
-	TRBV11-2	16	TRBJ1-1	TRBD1	TGTGCCAGCAGCTTGGGGACAGGGATCCTGAACACTGAAGCTTTCTTT	CASSLGTGILNTEAFF
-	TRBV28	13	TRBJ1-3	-	TGTGCCACATGGTTGCGATCTGGAAACACCATATATTTT	CATWLRSGNTIYF
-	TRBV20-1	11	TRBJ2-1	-	TGCAGTGGTTTCGAGGGCAATGAGCAGTTCTTC	CSGFEGNEQFF
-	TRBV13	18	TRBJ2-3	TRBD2	TGTGCCAGCAGGTCACTAGCGGGGGGGAGGCTGAGCACAGATACGCAGTATTTT	CASRSLAGGRLSTDTQYF
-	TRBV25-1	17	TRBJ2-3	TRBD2	TGTGCCAGCAGTGAACGGCTAGCGGCCGCTAGCACAGATACGCAGTATTTT	CASSERLAAASTDTQYF
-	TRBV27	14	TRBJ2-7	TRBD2	TGTGCCAGCAGTCGTGTGGAGCGGGGCTACGAGCAGTACTTC	CASSRVERGYEQYF
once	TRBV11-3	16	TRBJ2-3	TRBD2	TGTGCCAGCAGCCACCGACAAGCGGGAGGGCCTGATACGCAGTATTTT	CASSHRQAGGPDTQYF
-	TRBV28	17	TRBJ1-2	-	TGTGCCAGCAGTTCCTTGGGCGGGGGCGTTCTTAACTATGGCTACACCTTC	CASSSLGGGVLNYGYTF
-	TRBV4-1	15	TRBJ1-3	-	TGCGCCAGCAGCCCCCGACTTACCGGGGGGAACACCATATATTTT	CASSPRLTGGNTIYF
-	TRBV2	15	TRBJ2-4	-	TGTGCCAGCAGTGAGGGCAGGGCTGCCAAAAACATTCAGTACTTC	CASSEGRAAKNIQYF
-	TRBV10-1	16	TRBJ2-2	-	TGCGCCAGCAGTGAGGATCGCGGGAAGAGCACCGGGGAGCTGTTTTTT	CASSEDRGKSTGELFF
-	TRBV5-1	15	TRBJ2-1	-	TGCGCCAGCAGCTTAGGAGGAGGCTCCTACAATGAGCAGTTCTTC	CASSLGGGSYNEQFF
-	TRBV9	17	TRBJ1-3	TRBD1	TGTGCCAGCAGCCCGAGGGACAGCTCAAACTCTGGAAACACCATATATTTT	CASSPRDSSNSGNTIYF
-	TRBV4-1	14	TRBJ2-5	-	TGCGCCAGCAGCCAGCGAGACCGGGAGGAGACCCAGTACTTC	CASSQRDREETQYF
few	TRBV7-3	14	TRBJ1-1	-	TGTGCCAGCAGCTTATCCAAATTGAACACTGAAGCTTTCTTT	CASSLSKLNTEAFF
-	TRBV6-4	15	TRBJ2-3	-	TGTGCCAGCAGTGACGGGACGGGCGGGGCAGATACGCAGTATTTT	CASSDGTGGADTQYF
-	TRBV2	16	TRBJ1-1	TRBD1	TGTGCCAGCAGGGGAGGGACAGGGGGAGGGAACACTGAAGCTTTCTTT	CASRGGTGGGNTEAFF
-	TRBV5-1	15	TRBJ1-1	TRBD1	TGCGCCAGCAGACAGCAGGGGGCCACGAACACTGAAGCTTTCTTT	CASRQQGATNTEAFF